Shown below are 28 T cell receptor beta chains from a single sample sequenced in a study of T cell responses to AZD1222 COVID-19 vaccine. TCRdb's copy holds only in-frame clones and misses some; the assay was immunoSEQ multiplex PCR. This table holds around 170,000 clones, roughly 88% found once. This sample comprised peripheral blood, obtained on day 0 of AZD1222 vaccination. The receptors were gathered from an adult in good health.

The chain links TRBV27 to TRBJ1-2; perhaps TRBD1 as D (5 bases). The CDR3 sequence is 15 residues long. Trimming left V 0 bases short and J 7 bases short, with 15 bases between. CDR1 is MNHEY, CDR2 SMNVEV, per germline (reference sequence). The CDR3 here is CASSLSKGQGLGYTF. DNA of the CDR3: TGTGCCAGCAGTTTATCTAAAGGGCAGGGACTTGGCTACACCTTC.

The chain has TRBV19 and TRBJ1-3; D is uncertain. CDR1 is LNHDA, CDR2 SQIVND, per germline (reference sequence). Trimming took 3 bases from V and 0 from J, leaving 21 bases between them. This CDR3 region has 19 residues. The CDR3 here is CASSIQGPAHWSSGNTIYF. In DNA, the CDR3 is TGTGCCAGTAGTATTCAAGGACCGGCGCACTGGAGCTCTGGAAACACCATATATTTT.

This clone was observed once. This CDR3 is CASSETGNYGYTF. As DNA, the CDR3 is TGTGCCAGCAGTGAAACGGGAAACTATGGCTACACCTTC. The chain employs TRBV6-1 and TRBJ1-2; D gene ambiguous. Trimming cost V 2 bases and J 2 bases, with 6 bases left between them. Germline CDR1 MNHNS, CDR2 SASEGT. The CDR3 is 13 residues long.

The chain has TRBV18 and TRBJ1-4, with 8 positions matching TRBD1. The CDR3 has 14 amino acids. Germline CDR1 reads KGHSH; CDR2 reads LQKENI. The V segment lost 4 bases and the J segment 8 bases; nucleotides outside the gene matches: 6. CDR3 protein: CASSRWTGSEKLFF. The CDR3, as DNA: TGTGCCAGCTCACGCTGGACAGGGAGCGAAAAACTGTTTTTT.

This chain links TRBV6-5 with TRBJ2-1; TRBD2 might be the D (6 bases). Germline loops: CDR1 MNHEY, CDR2 SVGAGI. This CDR3 comprises 15 residues. Trimming left V 2 bases short and J 4 bases short, with 12 bases between. The CDR3 loop reads CASSYKAGRYNEQFF. In DNA form, the CDR3 reads TGTGCCAGCAGTTACAAGGCAGGGAGGTACAATGAGCAGTTCTTC.

This clone occurred once. The gene calls are TRBV3-1 (or the pseudogene TRBV3-2) and TRBJ1-6; D unresolved. Germline assignment: CDR1 LGHDT and CDR2 YNNKEL (reference sequence). This CDR3 contains 12 residues. Deletions cut 1 base from V and 10 bases from J, with 5 bases between. The CDR3 nucleotides read TGTGCCAGCAGCCAAGGCAAATCACCCCTCCACTTT. Translation gives CASSQGKSPLHF.

This clone was seen once. The gene calls are TRBV28 and TRBJ2-1; TRBD1 is a possible D gene (5 bases). Germline CDR1 reads MDHEN; CDR2 reads SYDVKM. The CDR3 has 20 residues. V shed 5 bases and J shed 0 bases, with 26 bases lying between them. CDR3 sequence reads: CASSPLLTVPFVSSYNEQFF. CDR3 nucleotide sequence: TGTGCCAGCAGTCCATTATTGACAGTTCCCTTCGTCAGCTCCTACAATGAGCAGTTCTTC.

The genes are TRBV7-3 and TRBJ2-1; 10 bases map to TRBD2. The CDR3 has 17 amino acids. Germline assignment: CDR1 SGHTA and CDR2 FQGTGA. J was trimmed by 9 bases and V by 6 bases; bases with no gene match: 17. The CDR3 coding sequence is TGTGCCAGCAGACCCTCTAGCGGGGGTCCCCGAGAGGGTGAGCAGTTCTTC. This codes for CASRPSSGGPREGEQFF.

The CDR3 DNA follows: TGCGCCAGCAGCTTGGAACTCTCTTCTGGGGCCAACGTCCTGACTTTC. Residues: CASSLELSSGANVLTF. The rearrangement links TRBV5-1 to TRBJ2-6; no definite D call. V lost 0 bases to trimming and J lost 1 base, with 8 bases between them. This CDR3 region has 16 residues. Germline CDR1 is SGHRS and CDR2 is YFSETQ.

The V gene is TRBV7-9, the J gene TRBJ1-1; TRBD1 is a possible D gene (6 bases). This CDR3 is built from 14 residues. V gave up 3 bases and J gave up 6 bases, with 14 bases separating them. Germline V gene lookup returns CDR1 SEHNR and CDR2 FQNEAQ (reference sequence). CDR3 protein: CASSFPGARAEAFF. Here the CDR3 DNA reads TGTGCCAGCAGCTTTCCGGGGGCTAGGGCTGAAGCTTTCTTT.

The chain employs TRBV5-8 and TRBJ2-7; D may be TRBD2 (7 bases). V lost 7 bases, J lost 6 bases, and 17 bases lay in between. CDR1 is SGHTS, CDR2 YDEGEE, per germline. The CDR3 is 13 amino acids. CDR3: CASGRGGRGEQYF. The CDR3 DNA is TGTGCCAGCGGAAGGGGGGGGCGAGGCGAGCAGTACTTC.

CDR3 amino acids: CASSGRNRDTGELFF. The CDR3 bases are TGTGCCAGCAGTGGGAGGAATAGGGACACCGGGGAGCTGTTTTTT. V is TRBV6-2 or TRBV6-3 and J is TRBJ2-2, with D perhaps TRBD2 (6 bases). V was shortened by 5 bases and J by 3 bases, with 13 bases between the two germline ends. CDR1 and CDR2 (germline): MNHEY, SVGEGT. CDR3 length: 15 amino acids.

The chain combines TRBV7-9 with TRBJ1-2, with D perhaps matching TRBD1 (5 bases). Trimming removed 2 bases at V and 7 bases at J, with 17 bases between. Germline CDR1 SEHNR, CDR2 FQNEAQ (reference sequence). This CDR3 comprises 15 residues. The CDR3 nucleotides read TGTGCCAGCAGCTTATGGGGCAGCCGCGAGGGTGGCTACACCTTC. Translated, it gives CASSLWGSREGGYTF.

The chain carries TRBV27 and TRBJ2-3; D ambiguous. CDR1 and CDR2 (germline): MNHEY, SMNVEV (reference sequence). CDR3 size: 14 residues. V lost 3 bases, J lost 6 bases, and 13 bases lay in between. The CDR3: CASSFEISPDTQYF. In DNA, the CDR3 is TGTGCCAGCAGTTTTGAGATTTCTCCGGATACGCAGTATTTT.

This clone was seen a single time. V is TRBV4-1 and J is TRBJ2-1; 7 nucleotides match TRBD1. The germline V gene encodes CDR1 MGHRA and CDR2 YSYEKL. This CDR3 comprises 12 residues. The junction had 4 bases not matched to a gene; V was cut back by 5 bases and J by 9 bases. CDR3 amino acids: CASSLQGFEQFF. The CDR3 region has the DNA TGCGCCAGCAGCTTACAGGGGTTTGAGCAGTTCTTC.

V is TRBV7-2 and J is TRBJ2-7; a weak D match, TRBD1 (6 bases). From germline, CDR1 is SGHTA and CDR2 FQGNSA. The CDR3 runs to 13 residues. V lost 1 base, J lost 3 bases, and 7 bases lay in between. CDR3 nucleotides: TGTGCCAGCAGCTTAGGACAGGACTACGAGCAGTACTTC. Encoded protein: CASSLGQDYEQYF. Filled out from reference TRBV7-2 and TRBJ2-7, the complete variable domain reads GAGVSQSPSNKVTEKGKDVELRCDPISGHTALYWYRQSLGQGLEFLIYFQGNSAPDKSGLPSDRFSAERTGGSVSTLTIQRTQQEDSAVYLCASSLGQDYEQYFGPGTRLTVT.

This sequence joins TRBV12-3 or TRBV12-4 and TRBJ1-2; D is unclear. The V and J ends lost 2 bases and 3 bases respectively, with 4 bases between them. The length of the CDR3 is 12 residues. In nucleotides, the CDR3 is TGTGCCAGCAGTTTACGGCACTATGGCTACACCTTC. Protein: CASSLRHYGYTF.

J is TRBJ2-2 and V is TRBV4-1, with 10 nucleotides matching TRBD2. V gave up 4 bases and J gave up 2 bases; unmatched junction bases: 7. CDR1 and CDR2 from the germline V gene are MGHRA and YSYEKL. The CDR3 has 17 amino acids. The CDR3: CASSLPGLASNTGELFF. The CDR3 DNA follows: TGCGCCAGCAGCCTCCCGGGACTAGCGAGCAACACCGGGGAGCTGTTTTTT.

V usage is TRBV4-2 and J usage is TRBJ2-2; 9 bases align to TRBD1. V gave up 4 bases and J gave up 3 bases; unmatched junction bases: 12. The germline CDR1 and CDR2 sequences are LGHNA and YNFKEQ. The CDR3 sequence is 18 residues long. Written as DNA, the CDR3 is TGTGCCAGCAGCCTAGAGTTTGGACAGGGGAGGTACACCGGGGAGCTGTTTTTT. Its translation is CASSLEFGQGRYTGELFF.

This sequence joins TRBV3-1 (or the pseudogene TRBV3-2) and TRBJ2-3; the match to TRBD2 covers 7 bases. The ends lost 0 bases at V and 4 bases at J; junction bases unmatched: 10. The CDR3 extends over 17 amino acids. Germline lookup yields CDR1 LGHDT and CDR2 YNNKEL (reference sequence). This CDR3 reads CASSQDQAGALADTQYF. CDR3 nucleotides: TGTGCCAGCAGCCAAGATCAGGCGGGAGCTCTTGCAGATACGCAGTATTTT.

V is TRBV4-1 and J is TRBJ1-3, with TRBD1 as a possible D gene (5 bases). The germline gives CDR1 MGHRA, CDR2 YSYEKL. This CDR3 is built from 13 residues. Trimming pared 3 bases from V and 8 bases from J, leaving 11 bases between. DNA for the CDR3: TGCGCCAGCAGCCAGGGACCTCAGGACACCATATATTTT. This codes for CASSQGPQDTIYF.

V is TRBV10-2 and J is TRBJ2-1; the D gene is possibly TRBD2 (5 bases). With 6 bases removed from V and 6 bases from J, the gap between germline ends came to 12 bases. The CDR3 consists of 13 residues. From germline, CDR1 is WSHSY and CDR2 SAAADI. The chain's CDR3 is CASRGSAINEQFF. DNA of the CDR3: TGCGCCAGCAGGGGTAGCGCGATCAATGAGCAGTTCTTC.

The chain is built from TRBV3-1 (or the pseudogene TRBV3-2) and TRBJ1-3; D ambiguous. Trimming stripped 4 bases from V and 0 bases from J, with 13 bases between. This CDR3 comprises 16 residues. In germline, CDR1 is LGHDT, CDR2 YNNKEL (reference sequence). The CDR3: CASSPVVGYSGNTIYF. DNA for the CDR3: TGTGCCAGCAGCCCCGTGGTCGGATACTCTGGAAACACCATATATTTT.

This clone has more than one count but fewer than ten. CDR3 loop: CASRSGQGAYQPQHF. The DNA of the CDR3 is TGTGCCAGCAGATCCGGACAGGGGGCTTACCAGCCCCAGCATTTT. The chain combines TRBV27 with TRBJ1-5; 11 bases fit TRBD1. This CDR3 is built from 15 residues. The V segment lost 6 bases and the J segment 7 bases; nucleotides outside the gene matches: 8. Germline assignment: CDR1 MNHEY and CDR2 SMNVEV (reference sequence).

The chain carries TRBV19 and TRBJ2-7; the D gene is possibly TRBD1 (6 bases). V lost 4 bases to trimming and J lost 4 bases, with 11 bases between them. The CDR3 loop spans 13 amino acids. The germline V gene has CDR1 LNHDA and CDR2 SQIVND (reference sequence). DNA of the CDR3: TGTGCCAGTAGTAGGGGACAACCTTACGAGCAGTACTTC. It encodes CASSRGQPYEQYF.

A single count supports this clone. The V gene is TRBV19, the J gene TRBJ2-1; D uncertain. Germline CDR1 reads LNHDA; CDR2 reads SQIVND (reference sequence). Trimming left V 3 bases short and J 0 bases short, with 9 bases between. The CDR3 totals 15 residues. DNA of the CDR3: TGTGCCAGTAGTATTTCCAGAAACTCCTACAATGAGCAGTTCTTC. Translated, it gives CASSISRNSYNEQFF.

The genes are TRBV28 and TRBJ2-7; 8 bases line up with TRBD1. V trimming: 2 bases; J trimming: 2 bases; junction bases outside the gene matches: 8. Germline V gene sequence: CDR1 MDHEN, CDR2 SYDVKM. This CDR3 region has 16 residues. The CDR3 sequence: CASSLGGAGGPYEQYF. The CDR3 bases are TGTGCCAGCAGTTTAGGTGGGGCAGGGGGCCCCTACGAGCAGTACTTC. The entire variable domain, with the rest obtained from reference TRBV28 and TRBJ2-7, is as follows: DVKVTQSSRYLVKRTGEKVFLECVQDMDHENMFWYRQDPGLGLRLIYFSYDVKMKEKGDIPEGYSVSREKKERFSLILESASTNQTSMYLCASSLGGAGGPYEQYFGPGTRLTVT.

The chain couples TRBV25-1 to TRBJ2-2; TRBD1 is a possible D gene (5 bases). The CDR3 has 15 amino acids. Germline CDR1 reads MGHDK; CDR2 reads SYGVNS. V shed 2 bases and J shed 1 base, with 8 bases lying between them. CDR3 in amino acids: CASSEIGENTGELFF. The CDR3 coding sequence is TGTGCCAGCAGTGAAATAGGGGAGAACACCGGGGAGCTGTTTTTT. The full variable domain, its missing parts supplied by reference TRBV25-1 and TRBJ2-2, is EADIYQTPRYLVIGTGKKITLECSQTMGHDKMYWYQQDPGMELHLIHYSYGVNSTEKGDLSSESTVSRIRTEHFPLTLESARPSHTSQYLCASSEIGENTGELFFGEGSRLTVL.